These T cell receptor beta chains were read from a single sample in a study of T cells in Graves' hyperthyroidism and ophthalmopathy. TCRdb fed the multiplex PCR reads into MiXCR, producing one record per CDR3 protein. The data show some 420,000 distinct CDR3 sequences, approximately 15% seen once. The sample was blood. These receptors were obtained from a woman aged 18-29 years with Graves' hyperthyroidism. The CDR3 runs from the conserved cysteine through the conserved F or W. D genes are given only for firm matches. Clone size appears in some rows only: once, few, many, or a class for an expanded clone.

TRBJ1-5 - TRBV20-1 many TGCAGTGCTAGAGGGGGGGGACTTAGCAATCAGCCCCAGCATTTT CSARGGGLSNQPQHF
TRBJ2-7 - TRBV20-1 many TGCAGTGCTACCCCGGAGGGCGGGTACGAGCAGTACTTC CSATPEGGYEQYF
TRBJ1-5 TRBD1 TRBV19 - TGTGCCAGCAAACTGACAGGGTCCAGCAATCAGCCCCAGCATTTT CASKLTGSSNQPQHF
TRBJ2-5 - TRBV7-9 many TGTGCCAGCAGTTTAGTAGAGCAAGAGACCCAGTACTTC CASSLVEQETQYF
TRBJ1-1 TRBD1 TRBV11-2 - TGCGCCAGCAGCTTGGGACAGGGACTGTTGAACACTGAAGCTTTCTTT CASSLGQGLLNTEAFF
TRBJ1-5 - TRBV2 few TGTGCCAGCAGTATTCGACAGGGCAATCAGCCCCAGCATTTT CASSIRQGNQPQHF
TRBJ1-4 - TRBV5-6 - TGTGCCAGCAGCCTGGGACACGTTAATGAAAAACTGTTTTTT CASSLGHVNEKLFF
TRBJ1-4 - TRBV2 many TGTGCCAGCAGGCCTATGGGGCGGAAACTGTTTTTT CASRPMGRKLFF
TRBJ2-3 TRBD2 TRBV20-1 many TGCAGTGCTAGAGACCGACTAGCGGGAGATGCAGATACGCAGTATTTT CSARDRLAGDADTQYF
TRBJ1-3 - TRBV30 - TGTGCCTGGAGACTCTCTGGAAACACCATATATTTT CAWRLSGNTIYF
TRBJ2-7 TRBD1 TRBV2 many TGTGCCACCATCCACCAGACAGGGGGTAATGACGAGCAGTACTTC CATIHQTGGNDEQYF
TRBJ2-5 - TRBV12-3/TRBV12-4 many TGTGCCAGCAGCCCCCGGGGGCGGAGGGGAGAGACCCAGTACTTC CASSPRGRRGETQYF
TRBJ2-5 - TRBV28 few TGTGCCAGCAGTCAGGACAGCTTGGGCGAGACCCAGTACTTC CASSQDSLGETQYF
TRBJ1-2 TRBD1 TRBV27 - TGTGCCAGCATCGGACAGGGGGGCTATGGCTACACCTTC CASIGQGGYGYTF
TRBJ2-7 TRBD2 TRBV7-8 many TGTGCCAGCAGCTTAGGCGGGAGGGACCTTTACGAGCAGTACTTC CASSLGGRDLYEQYF
TRBJ2-7 TRBD2 TRBV20-1 many TGCAGTGCTAGAGAACGGGAGGGCCTCCACGAGCAGTACTTC CSAREREGLHEQYF
TRBJ2-7 TRBD1 TRBV29-1 - TGCAGCGTTGACGGGGCAGGGGGCCTCTACGAGCAGTACTTC CSVDGAGGLYEQYF
TRBJ2-7 - TRBV19 few TGTGCCAGTAGTATTGAAGCTAGCCACTACGAGCAGTACTTC CASSIEASHYEQYF
TRBJ1-1 - TRBV20-1 many TGCAGTGCTAGAGGACGGCTGAACACTGAAGCTTTCTTT CSARGRLNTEAFF
TRBJ1-3 - TRBV20-1 many TGCAGTGCTAGTAGCTCTGGAAACACCATATATTTT CSASSSGNTIYF
TRBJ1-5 TRBD1 TRBV5-1 many TGCGCCAGCAGCCTAACAGGGGGCAAAGGCAATCAGCCCCAGCATTTT CASSLTGGKGNQPQHF
TRBJ2-5 - TRBV5-1 - TGCGCCAGCAGCTTGGCGGGCGGGACCCAAGAGACCCAGTACTTC CASSLAGGTQETQYF
TRBJ2-7 - TRBV5-1 - TGCGCCAGCAGCTTGGGCACAGGTATTTCTTTCTACGAGCAGTACTTC CASSLGTGISFYEQYF
TRBJ2-7 TRBD2 TRBV20-1 many TGCAGTGCTCATGGCCTAGCGGGAGTCCGCTACGAGCAGTACTTC CSAHGLAGVRYEQYF
TRBJ1-2 - TRBV12-3/TRBV12-4 many TGTGCCAGCAGTTCTGGGGGGTATGGCTACACCTTC CASSSGGYGYTF
TRBJ2-7 TRBD1 TRBV11-2 many TGTGCCAGCAGCCCTTGGACAGGAATAACCTACGAGCAGTACTTC CASSPWTGITYEQYF
TRBJ1-5 - TRBV27 many TGTGCCAGCAGTCGCACGGCGCCGGCAGCCGCCACAGAGCAGCCCCAGCATTTT CASSRTAPAAATEQPQHF
TRBJ2-1 TRBD1 TRBV29-1 many TGCAGCGTTGAAGCCGGGACAGGGGTCTACAATGAGCAGTTCTTC CSVEAGTGVYNEQFF
TRBJ2-5 TRBD2 TRBV19 - TGTGCCAGTAGTATACTAGCGGTAGGAGAGACCCAGTACTTC CASSILAVGETQYF
TRBJ2-1 - TRBV28 many TGTGCCAGCAGTTTCGCGGGGCGTAGCGATTACGAGCAGTTCTTC CASSFAGRSDYEQFF
TRBJ2-2 TRBD1 TRBV18 few TGTGCCAGCTCACAACAGGGGAGTAGCAACACCGGGGAGCTGTTTTTT CASSQQGSSNTGELFF
TRBJ2-2 - TRBV25-1 - TGTGCCAGCACCGGAGGGGGAGTAGGGACCGGGGAGCTGTTTTTT CASTGGGVGTGELFF
TRBJ2-1 - TRBV6-2/TRBV6-3 - TGTGCCAGCCGTAGAGGACCCGAGCAGTTCTTC CASRRGPEQFF
TRBJ1-1 - TRBV7-2 many TGTGCCAGCAGCCGAGCGGACACTGAAGCTTTCTTT CASSRADTEAFF
TRBJ2-3 TRBD2 TRBV28 - TGTGCCAGCAGTATCGGGACTAGCGGGATGGGGAGGGATACGCAGTATTTT CASSIGTSGMGRDTQYF
TRBJ2-1 - TRBV14 - TGTGCCAGCAGCCGGCCTCCTAAAAGCTCCTACAATGAGCAGTTCTTC CASSRPPKSSYNEQFF
TRBJ1-1 TRBD1 TRBV28 many TGTGCCAGCAGTTTGGGGGACAGAATGAACACTGAAGCTTTCTTT CASSLGDRMNTEAFF
TRBJ2-1 TRBD1 TRBV5-8 few TGTGCCAGCAGCTTTTCTCAGGGGGCGCCCAATGAGCAGTTCTTC CASSFSQGAPNEQFF
TRBJ2-7 - TRBV6-2/TRBV6-3 many TGTGCCAGCAGCCCCGCCCTCGGGCCAAGGAGGTATGAGCAGTACTTC CASSPALGPRRYEQYF
TRBJ2-1 TRBD2 TRBV7-8 - TGTGCCAGCAGCCTGAGACTAGCGAGAAGTAATTACAATGAGCAGCTCTTC CASSLRLARSNYNEQLF
TRBJ1-1 TRBD1 TRBV7-3 few TGTGCCAGCAGCGCGACAGGGGGTTGGAGCACTGAAGCTTTCTTT CASSATGGWSTEAFF
TRBJ2-2 TRBD2 TRBV4-1 - TGCGCCAGCAGCCGGACTAGCGAAATTTCGAACACCGGGGAGCTGTTTTTT CASSRTSEISNTGELFF
TRBJ1-4 - TRBV25-1 many TGTGCCAGCAGTGACAATAAAGGCGGAATTAATGAAAAACTGTTTTTT CASSDNKGGINEKLFF
TRBJ2-5 TRBD2 TRBV3-1 many TGTGCCAGCAGCCAAGAGAAGCTAGCGGGTAAAGAGACCCAGTACTTC CASSQEKLAGKETQYF
TRBJ1-5 - TRBV15 - TGTGCCACCAGCGCCAGGGGCAATCAGCCCCAGCATTTT CATSARGNQPQHF
TRBJ1-2 - TRBV9 many TGTGCCAGCAGCGCAGGGGACGGCTATGGCTACACCTTC CASSAGDGYGYTF
TRBJ2-2 TRBD2 TRBV6-2/TRBV6-3 - TGTGCCAGCAGTACGTCCCTAGCGGGAGCCGGGGAGCTGTTTTTT CASSTSLAGAGELFF
TRBJ2-5 TRBD1 TRBV19 many TGTGCCAGTAGTCTGGGGACAGGGGGCATGGAGACCCAGTACTTC CASSLGTGGMETQYF
TRBJ2-4 TRBD1 TRBV4-2 - TGTGCCAGCAGCCAAGATCTATTTTGGCCCCAGCAGGGGGACGACATTCAGTACTTC CASSQDLFWPQQGDDIQYF
TRBJ2-3 TRBD1 TRBV6-1 few TGTGCCAGCAGTGCCCCCCCCGAGACAGGGGGCACAGATACGCAGTATTTT CASSAPPETGGTDTQYF
TRBJ1-5 - TRBV30 many TGTGCCTGGAGTGGATTAGGGTATAGCAATCAGCCCCAGCATTTT CAWSGLGYSNQPQHF
TRBJ2-2 TRBD1 TRBV29-1 - TGCAGCGTTCCGACAGGGTCAGGCACCGGGGAGCTGTTTTTT CSVPTGSGTGELFF
TRBJ2-5 TRBD2 TRBV11-1 many TGTGCCAGCAGCTCACCTGGGACTAGCGGGAGTTTCGGGGGTGAGACCCAGTACTTC CASSSPGTSGSFGGETQYF
TRBJ1-3 - TRBV11-2 - TGTGCCAGCACCCCGCCCAGAGGCTCTGGAAACACCATATATTTT CASTPPRGSGNTIYF